This paragraph covers one TCR beta chain sequence. The antigen is not known. These data originate in a study of CD8 T cell repertoires and HIV-1 epitope variants. The CDR3 totals 16 residues. Germline V gene data show CDR1 as SNHLY and CDR2 as FYNNEI. V trimming: 6 bases; J trimming: 5 bases; junction bases outside the gene matches: 11. Generated by immunoSEQ multiplex PCR, the TCRdb table keeps only in-frame clones and is missing some. Altogether approximately 5,000 clones are present, roughly two thirds being singletons, with the ten largest covering around 40%. The source material was cultured CD8+ T cells derived from PBMCs. The chain joins TRBV2 to TRBJ2-1; TRBD1 aligns across 9 bases. The sequence was obtained from a male donor with HIV. The CDR3, as DNA: TGTGCCAGCAGAGAGCGGACAGGGGAGCCCCACAATGAGCAGTTCTTC. Residues: CASRERTGEPHNEQFF.